This T cell receptor (beta chain) was retrieved from a study of shared clonotypes between healthy human individuals. Study-wide results and limits: Tissue TCR repertoires likely differ from these blood-only repertoires. The four-donor shared clonotypes exceeded non-shared clonotypes in generation probability, with non-shared ones scoring lower.

HIV-negative, healthy adults without recent acute infections or vaccinations were the donors. The CDR3 is 16 amino acids. V was trimmed by 1 base and J by 0 bases, leaving 12 bases between them. Germline values: CDR1 SGHNT, CDR2 YYREEE (reference sequence). Several immunoSEQ plates held equal portions of the genomic DNA taken from each subset. The repertoire was sequenced with immunoSEQ multiplex PCR; TCRdb's copy has only in-frame clones and lacks some. The sample contains about a million clones, more than 65% of which appear only once. Details on this clone: Its antigen is currently unknown.

This TCR came from a man aged 18 to 35 in good health. The chain employs TRBV5-4 and TRBJ2-3; weak D call: TRBD1 (6 bases). Sequences were obtained from memory CD4+ T cells sorted from blood. Subset described: CD45RA-negative fraction. The CDR3 loop reads CASSLQRGGSTDTQYF. CDR3 DNA sequence: TGTGCCAGCAGCTTGCAACGAGGGGGAAGCACAGATACGCAGTATTTT. The whole variable domain, remainder taken from reference TRBV5-4 and TRBJ2-3, is ETGVTQSPTHLIKTRGQQVTLRCSSQSGHNTVSWYQQALGQGPQFIFQYYREEENGRGNFPPRFSGLQFPNYSSELNVNALELDDSALYLCASSLQRGGSTDTQYFGPGTRLTVL.